Each of the 3 T cell receptor beta chains below was sequenced from the same sample in a study of regulatory T cells in long-lasting Graves disease. TCR beta libraries were built with iRepertoire HTBI primers and Arm-PCR of CDR3 regions. TCRdb fed the multiplex PCR reads into MiXCR, producing one record per CDR3 protein. This sample has roughly 250,000 distinct CDR3 sequences, with 15% to 20% found just once. Described time point: newly diagnosed GD, antithyroid drugs for less than 3 months. Extracted RNA from PBMCs served as the source of the TCR library. These data were also reused for a study on T cells in Graves' hyperthyroidism and ophthalmopathy.

The sample was peripheral blood mononuclear cells (PBMCs), taken at new diagnosis, from a patient treated with antithyroid drugs. These TCRs come from a woman aged 30 to 39 with Graves disease.

This clonotype showed up many times. The gene calls are TRBV29-1 and TRBJ2-3; possibly TRBD1 for D (6 bases). Germline lookup yields CDR1 SQVTM and CDR2 ANQGSEA. V lost 6 bases to trimming and J lost 4 bases, with 11 bases between them. This CDR3 comprises 12 residues. In DNA form, the CDR3 reads TGCAGCGTCGCCAGGGGCTCAGATACGCAGTATTTT. This codes for CSVARGSDTQYF.

As regards this clonotype: A much larger clone lies a single base off, so this may be a read error. The V and J genes are TRBV6-1 and TRBJ1-2; 8 bases fit TRBD1. This CDR3 is 13 amino acids long. CDR1 MNHNS and CDR2 SASEGT come from the germline V gene. Trimming removed 4 bases from V and 8 bases from J; junction bases left unmatched: 6. The CDR3 loop reads CASSVQGADGYTF. CDR3 DNA sequence: TGTGCCAGCAGTGTTCAGGGGGCTGACGGCTACACCTTC.

CDR3 sequence reads: CSALILQGDSNQPQHF. The DNA for the CDR3 is TGCAGCGCTCTCATCCTACAGGGGGATAGCAATCAGCCCCAGCATTTT. V usage is TRBV29-1 and J usage is TRBJ1-5; TRBD1 matches 8 bases. Trimming cost V 7 bases and J 0 bases; bases outside gene matches: 11. The CDR3 has 16 residues. CDR1 and CDR2 (germline): SQVTM, ANQGSEA.